This T cell receptor (beta chain) was recovered during a study of patients and donors after allogeneic stem cell transplantation. TCRdb analysed the RT-PCR reads with MiXCR anew, one entry per CDR3 protein. Of 900,000 to 1,000,000 distinct CDR3 sequences in the sample, more than 15% were seen once. In this sample, this clonotype turned up a few times. Germline CDR1 and CDR2: MNHEY and SVGAGI. This CDR3 has 12 residues. After removal of 0 bases from V and 13 bases from J, the junction contained 6 bases not matched to a gene. This sequence joins TRBV6-5 and TRBJ2-7; TRBD1 aligns across 7 bases. Sequencing used blood, either unsorted or a sorted T cell fraction (not recorded which). This TCR was recovered from a human donor who was either an allogeneic HSCT recipient or a stem cell or donor lymphocyte infusion donor (not recorded which). It is not recorded whose cells these are; they may come from a transplant donor. CDR3 sequence reads: CASSYSSGTAYF. In nucleotides, the CDR3 is TGTGCCAGCAGTTACTCCTCCGGGACAGCTTACTTC.